This entry concerns a single T cell receptor beta chain. Its antigen is currently unknown. Template material for amplifying TCR beta CDR3 regions consisted of RNA transcripts. TCR CDR3 underwent first-round RT-PCR with the HTBI primer set. A single record per CDR3 protein comes from TCRdb applying MiXCR to the multiplex PCR reads. The sample lists some 570,000 distinct CDR3 sequences, roughly 15% occurring once. These data originate in a study of T cells in Graves' hyperthyroidism and ophthalmopathy. Study summary: Before treatment of any kind, peripheral blood was taken at initial diagnosis. Points from the study as a whole: Blood samples included most of the expanded thyroid clonotypes exceeding 0.001. For ophthalmopathy, model prediction preceded onset by a median roughly 6.3 months.

This CDR3 has 15 amino acids. Germline V gives CDR1 DFQATT, CDR2 SNEGSKA (reference sequence). Germline trimming cut 6 bases from V and 3 bases from J; bases unmatched to any gene: 10. Sequenced: blood. The genes are TRBV20-1 and TRBJ2-2; 7 bases match TRBD1. This clonotype was obtained from a woman between 18 and 29 years old with Graves' ophthalmopathy. CDR3 coding DNA: TGCAGTGCCCAAGGGGACAGAATTTACACCGGGGAGCTGTTTTTT. It is translated as CSAQGDRIYTGELFF.